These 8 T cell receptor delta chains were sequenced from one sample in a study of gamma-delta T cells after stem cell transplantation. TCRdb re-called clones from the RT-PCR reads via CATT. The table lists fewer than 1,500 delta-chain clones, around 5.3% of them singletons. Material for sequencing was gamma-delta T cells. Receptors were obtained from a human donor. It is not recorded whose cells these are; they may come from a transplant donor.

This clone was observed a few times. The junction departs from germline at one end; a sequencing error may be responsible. This CDR3 reads CACHTGTLGGYESGDKLIF. As DNA, the CDR3 is TGTGCCTGTCACACCGGGACCTTGGGGGGATACGAATCTGGCGATAAACTCATCTTT. The J gene is TRDJ1, the V gene TRDV2, with 10 bases matching TRDD3. Germline CDR1 reads GEAIGNYY; CDR2 reads EKD. The CDR3 contains 19 residues.

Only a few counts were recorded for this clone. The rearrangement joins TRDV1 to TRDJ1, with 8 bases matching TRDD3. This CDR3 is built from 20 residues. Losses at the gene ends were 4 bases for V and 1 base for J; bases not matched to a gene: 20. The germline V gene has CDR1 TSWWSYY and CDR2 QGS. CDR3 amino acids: CALGAAFHDWGVLTTDKLIF. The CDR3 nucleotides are TGTGCTCTTGGGGCAGCCTTCCACGACTGGGGGGTCCTTACCACCGATAAACTCATCTTT.

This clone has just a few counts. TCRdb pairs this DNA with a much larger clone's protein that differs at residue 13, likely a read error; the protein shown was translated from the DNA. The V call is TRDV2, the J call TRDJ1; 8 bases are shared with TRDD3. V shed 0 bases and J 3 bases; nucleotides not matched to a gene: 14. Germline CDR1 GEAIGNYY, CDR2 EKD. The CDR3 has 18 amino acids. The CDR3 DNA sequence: TGTGCCTGTGACACCATGGTACTGGGGGCCACCGACGCCGATAAACTCATCTTT. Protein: CACDTMVLGATDADKLIF.

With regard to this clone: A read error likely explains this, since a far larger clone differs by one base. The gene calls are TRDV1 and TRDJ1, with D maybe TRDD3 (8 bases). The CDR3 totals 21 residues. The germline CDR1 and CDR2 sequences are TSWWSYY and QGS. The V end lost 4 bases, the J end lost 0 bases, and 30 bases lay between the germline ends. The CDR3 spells CALGGHPSLGYWGSHTDKLIF. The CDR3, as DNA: TGTGCTCTTGGGGGACACCCTTCCTTAGGGTACTGGGGGTCCCACACCGATAAACTCATCTTT.

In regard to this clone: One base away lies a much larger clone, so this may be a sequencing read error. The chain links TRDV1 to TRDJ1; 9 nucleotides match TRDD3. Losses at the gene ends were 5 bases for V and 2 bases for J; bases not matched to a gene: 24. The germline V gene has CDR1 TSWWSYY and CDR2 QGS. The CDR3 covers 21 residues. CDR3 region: CALGNNALGIRGLPLTDKLIF. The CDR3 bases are TGTGCTCTTGGGAATAACGCCCTGGGGATACGGGGGTTGCCACTAACCGATAAACTCATCTTT.

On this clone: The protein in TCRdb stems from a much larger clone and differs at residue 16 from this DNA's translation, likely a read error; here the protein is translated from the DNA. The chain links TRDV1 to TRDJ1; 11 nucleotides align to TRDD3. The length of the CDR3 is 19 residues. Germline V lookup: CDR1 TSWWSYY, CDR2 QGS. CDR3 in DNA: TGTGCTCTTGGGGAGCTGGCCTGGGGGATACCCCGGTACACCGATAGACTCATCTTT. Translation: CALGELAWGIPRYTDRLIF.

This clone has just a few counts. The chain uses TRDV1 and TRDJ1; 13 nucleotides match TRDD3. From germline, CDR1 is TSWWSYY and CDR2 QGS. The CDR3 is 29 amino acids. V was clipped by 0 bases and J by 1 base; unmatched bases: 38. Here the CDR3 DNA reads TGTGCTCTTGGGGAACTATACCCCTCCTTACCCCCTTCCTACCGAATACTGGGGGATACGCACCTCCCCACCGATAAACTCATCTTT. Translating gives CALGELYPSLPPSYRILGDTHLPTDKLIF.

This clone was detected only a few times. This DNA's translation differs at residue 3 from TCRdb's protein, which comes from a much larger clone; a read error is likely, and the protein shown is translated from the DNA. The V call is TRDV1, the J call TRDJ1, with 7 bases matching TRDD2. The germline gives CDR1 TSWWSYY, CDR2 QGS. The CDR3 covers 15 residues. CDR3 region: CAIGDFSFSYHKLIF. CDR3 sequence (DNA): TGTGCTATTGGGGACTTCTCCTTTTCCTACCATAAACTCATCTTT.